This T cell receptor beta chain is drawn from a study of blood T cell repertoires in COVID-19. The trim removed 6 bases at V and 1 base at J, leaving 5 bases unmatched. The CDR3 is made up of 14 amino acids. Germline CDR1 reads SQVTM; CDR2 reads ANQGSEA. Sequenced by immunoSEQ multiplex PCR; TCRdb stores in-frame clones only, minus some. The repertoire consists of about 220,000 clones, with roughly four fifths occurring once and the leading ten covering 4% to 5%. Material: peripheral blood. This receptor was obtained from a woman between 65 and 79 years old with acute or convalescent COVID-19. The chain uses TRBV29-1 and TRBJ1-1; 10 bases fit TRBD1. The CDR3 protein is CSVRQGASNTEAFF. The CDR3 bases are TGCAGCGTCAGACAGGGGGCCTCGAACACTGAAGCTTTCTTT. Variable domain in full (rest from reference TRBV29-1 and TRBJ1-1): SAVISQKPSRDICQRGTSLTIQCQVDSQVTMMFWYRQQPGQSLTLIATANQGSEATYESGFVIDKFPISRPNLTFSTLTVSNMSPEDSSIYLCSVRQGASNTEAFFGQGTRLTVV.